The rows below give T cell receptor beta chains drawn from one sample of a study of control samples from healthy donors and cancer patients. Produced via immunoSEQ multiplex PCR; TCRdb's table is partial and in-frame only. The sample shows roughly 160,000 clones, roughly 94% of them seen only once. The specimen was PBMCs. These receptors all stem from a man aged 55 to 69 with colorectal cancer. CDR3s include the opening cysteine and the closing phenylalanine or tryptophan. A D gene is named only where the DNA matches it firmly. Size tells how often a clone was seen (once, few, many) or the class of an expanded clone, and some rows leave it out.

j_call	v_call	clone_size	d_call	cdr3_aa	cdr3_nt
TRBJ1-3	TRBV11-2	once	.	CASSLGAGRVAGNTIYF	TGTGCCAGCAGCTTAGGGGCAGGGCGGGTAGCTGGAAACACCATATATTTT
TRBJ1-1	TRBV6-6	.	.	CASPSGAEAFF	TGTGCCAGCCCCTCGGGGGCTGAAGCTTTCTTT
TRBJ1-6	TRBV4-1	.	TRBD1	CASRTGNSPLHF	TGCGCCAGCAGGACAGGGAATTCACCCCTCCACTTT
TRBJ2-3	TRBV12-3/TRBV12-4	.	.	CAGARRFTDTQYF	TGTGCCGGGGCTCGGCGGTTCACAGATACGCAGTATTTT
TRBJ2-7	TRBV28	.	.	CASRGLEGLSSYEQYF	TGTGCCAGCCGGGGTTTGGAGGGCCTTAGCTCCTACGAGCAGTACTTC
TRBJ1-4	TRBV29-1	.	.	CSVGVGLAGSLPYRAKLFF	TGCAGCGTAGGCGTGGGGTTAGCAGGGTCCCTTCCCTACAGGGCAAAACTGTTTTTT
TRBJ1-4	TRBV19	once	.	CASSIPGSSATNEKLFF	TGTGCCAGTAGTATCCCCGGCTCGTCTGCAACTAATGAAAAACTGTTTTTT
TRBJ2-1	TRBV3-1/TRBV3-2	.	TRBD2	CASSQFGTSGGGEQFF	TGTGCCAGCAGCCAATTTGGGACTAGCGGGGGGGGTGAGCAGTTCTTC
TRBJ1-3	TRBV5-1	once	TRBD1	CASSIRTGVGNTIYF	TGCGCCAGCAGCATCAGGACAGGGGTTGGAAACACCATATATTTT
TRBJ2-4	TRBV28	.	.	CASRSGLAKNIQYF	TGTGCCAGCAGGTCTGGTCTGGCCAAAAACATTCAGTACTTC
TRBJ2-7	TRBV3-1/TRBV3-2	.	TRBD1	CASSPIGTGRSYEQYF	TGTGCCAGCAGCCCGATTGGGACAGGGCGGTCCTACGAGCAGTACTTC
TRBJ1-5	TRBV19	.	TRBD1	CASSKPRTGGDQPQHF	TGTGCCAGTAGTAAGCCGCGGACAGGGGGGGATCAGCCCCAGCATTTT
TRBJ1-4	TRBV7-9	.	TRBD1	CASSLGTGDQKLFF	TGTGCCAGCAGCTTGGGGACAGGGGATCAAAAACTGTTTTTT
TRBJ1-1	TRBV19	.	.	CASSIGGGATNTEAFF	TGTGCCAGTAGTATAGGTGGGGGGGCCACGAACACTGAAGCTTTCTTT
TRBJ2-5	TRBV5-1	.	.	CASSLGSAFRETQYF	TGCGCCAGCAGCTTAGGGTCCGCATTTAGGGAGACCCAGTACTTC
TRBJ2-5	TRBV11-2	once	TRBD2	CASSLALAANQETQYF	TGTGCCAGCAGCTTAGCGCTAGCGGCGAACCAAGAGACCCAGTACTTC
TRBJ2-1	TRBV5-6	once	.	CASSFNYNEQFF	TGTGCCAGCAGCTTTAACTACAATGAGCAGTTCTTC
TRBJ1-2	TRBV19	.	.	CASSIGSTRYGYTF	TGTGCCAGTAGTATTGGGTCCACCCGCTATGGCTACACCTTC
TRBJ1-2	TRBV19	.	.	CASTKMDGNYGYTF	TGTGCCAGTACCAAGATGGACGGAAACTATGGCTACACCTTC
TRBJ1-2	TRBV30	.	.	CAWSVSRYGYTF	TGTGCCTGGAGTGTAAGCCGGTATGGCTACACCTTC
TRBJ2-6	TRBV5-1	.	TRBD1	CASSSLSDRGFDSGANVLTF	TGCGCCAGCAGCTCCCTCTCGGACAGGGGGTTTGACTCTGGGGCCAACGTCCTGACTTTC
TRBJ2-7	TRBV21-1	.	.	CASSKVGESYEQYF	TGTGCCAGCAGCAAAGTTGGGGAGTCCTACGAGCAGTACTTC
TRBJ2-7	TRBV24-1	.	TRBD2	CATSPGGATSYEQYF	TGTGCCACCAGTCCCGGGGGGGCCACTTCCTACGAGCAGTACTTC
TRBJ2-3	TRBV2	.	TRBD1	CASSASGQITDTQYF	TGTGCCAGCAGTGCGTCGGGACAGATCACAGATACGCAGTATTTT
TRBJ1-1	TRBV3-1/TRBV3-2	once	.	CASSHQGETEAFF	TGTGCCAGCAGCCACCAGGGAGAGACTGAAGCTTTCTTT
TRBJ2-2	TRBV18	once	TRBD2	CASSPARAGGGTGELFF	TGTGCCAGCTCACCAGCACGAGCGGGGGGCGGCACCGGGGAGCTGTTTTTT
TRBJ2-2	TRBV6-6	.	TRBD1	CASKYRGPDTGELFF	TGTGCCAGCAAATACAGGGGGCCGGACACCGGGGAGCTGTTTTTT
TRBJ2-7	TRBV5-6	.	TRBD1	CASSPIDRGAGEQYF	TGTGCCAGCAGCCCGATAGACAGGGGGGCGGGGGAGCAGTACTTC
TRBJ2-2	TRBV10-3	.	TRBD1	CAITPEGQVNTGELFF	TGTGCCATCACCCCCGAGGGACAGGTTAACACCGGGGAGCTGTTTTTT
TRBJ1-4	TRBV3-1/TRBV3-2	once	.	CASRAAGRKEPNEKLFF	TGTGCCAGCAGGGCCGCAGGGAGGAAGGAACCTAATGAAAAACTGTTTTTT
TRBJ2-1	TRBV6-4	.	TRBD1	CASSRDSSSYNEQFF	TGTGCCAGCAGTCGGGACAGTAGCTCCTACAATGAGCAGTTCTTC
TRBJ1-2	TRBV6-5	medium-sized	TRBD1	CASSETGATNYGYTF	TGTGCCAGCAGCGAGACAGGGGCAACTAACTATGGCTACACCTTC
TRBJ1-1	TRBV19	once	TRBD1	CASRGTEPMNTEAFF	TGTGCCAGTAGAGGGACAGAACCTATGAACACTGAAGCTTTCTTT
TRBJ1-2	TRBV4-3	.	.	CASSQEGQGYGYTF	TGCGCCAGCAGCCAAGAAGGCCAGGGTTATGGCTACACCTTC
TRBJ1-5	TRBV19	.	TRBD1	CASSAGTGERQPQHF	TGTGCCAGTAGTGCCGGGACAGGGGAACGGCAGCCCCAGCATTTT
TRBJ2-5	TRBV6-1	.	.	CASSVRRDSRNFQETQYF	TGTGCCAGCAGTGTACGGAGGGACAGCAGAAACTTCCAAGAGACCCAGTACTTC
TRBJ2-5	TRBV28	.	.	CASRPGSQETQYF	TGTGCCAGCAGGCCGGGCAGTCAAGAGACCCAGTACTTC
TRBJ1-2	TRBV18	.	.	CASSTDGPNYGYTF	TGTGCCAGCTCAACGGACGGTCCTAACTATGGCTACACCTTC
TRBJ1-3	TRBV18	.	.	CASSPNGPGSGNTIYF	TGTGCCAGCTCACCAAACGGACCCGGCTCTGGAAACACCATATATTTT
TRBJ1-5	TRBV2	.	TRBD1	CASRLGQVSNQPQHF	TGTGCCAGCAGGTTGGGACAGGTTAGCAATCAGCCCCAGCATTTT
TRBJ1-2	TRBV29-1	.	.	CSVEVLPGHGYTF	TGCAGCGTTGAAGTGCTTCCCGGGCATGGCTACACCTTC
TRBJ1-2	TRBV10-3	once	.	CAITGESPGYTF	TGTGCCATCACCGGGGAGTCGCCTGGCTACACCTTC
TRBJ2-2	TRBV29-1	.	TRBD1	CSVRWTGRTGELFF	TGCAGCGTTCGATGGACAGGGAGAACCGGGGAGCTGTTTTTT
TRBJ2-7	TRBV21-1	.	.	CASSKKAGPGGEQYF	TGTGCCAGCAGCAAAAAGGCGGGGCCAGGAGGGGAGCAGTACTTC
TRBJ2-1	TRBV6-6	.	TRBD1	CASSSGQGPYNEQFF	TGTGCCAGCAGCTCCGGACAGGGCCCCTACAATGAGCAGTTCTTC
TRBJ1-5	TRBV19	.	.	CASTEGGGFNQPQHF	TGTGCCAGTACCGAGGGGGGGGGCTTCAATCAGCCCCAGCATTTT
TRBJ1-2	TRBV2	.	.	CASVFSYGYTF	TGTGCCAGCGTATTTAGCTATGGCTACACCTTC
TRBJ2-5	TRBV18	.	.	CASSPGQQETQYF	TGTGCCAGCTCACCAGGGCAGCAAGAGACCCAGTACTTC
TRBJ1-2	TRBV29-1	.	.	CSSVGGDYGYTF	TGCAGCTCTGTGGGGGGAGACTATGGCTACACCTTC